Shown below are 30 T cell receptor beta chains from a single sample sequenced in a study of monozygotic twins with inflammatory bowel disease. After re-calling the 5' RACE reads, TCRdb lists one entry per CDR3 protein, DNA absent. Across 110,000 to 150,000 distinct CDR3 sequences, the top ten clones capture roughly 1.2% of the sample. The specimen sequenced was blood. All receptors come from a human donor with ulcerative colitis or Crohn's disease, or a healthy co-twin of an affected twin (not recorded which).

The rearrangement uses TRBV9 and TRBJ1-1. The CDR3 is 14 amino acids. The germline V gene has CDR1 SGDLS and CDR2 YYNGEE. This CDR3 is CASSVIGTATEAFF.

The rearrangement uses TRBV10-2 and TRBJ1-2. The CDR3 contains 16 residues. Germline-derived CDR1 and CDR2 are WSHSY and SAAADI. CDR3 amino acids: CASSESEGLSNYGYTF.

The chain uses TRBV5-6 and TRBJ2-7; absent DNA, TCRdb's TRBD1 call cannot be checked. This CDR3 spans 14 amino acids. The germline CDR1 and CDR2 sequences are SGHDT and YYEEEE. The CDR3 sequence: CASSSGTYPYEQYF.

This chain joins TRBV5-1 and TRBJ2-7; the TCRdb D gene call, TRBD1, has no DNA to confirm it. Germline V gene sequence: CDR1 SGHRS, CDR2 YFSETQ. The CDR3 covers 15 residues. The CDR3 sequence: CASSLDQGAVYEQYF.

The rearrangement uses TRBV27 and TRBJ1-5; TCRdb lists TRBD1, though no DNA is available to test this call. This CDR3 spans 15 amino acids. CDR1 and CDR2 from the germline V gene are MNHEY and SMNVEV (reference sequence). CDR3 region: CASSFGTGRYQPQHF.

The chain employs TRBV3-1 and TRBJ2-3; TCRdb returns TRBD1, unconfirmable since there is no DNA. The CDR3 covers 16 residues. Germline lookup yields CDR1 LGHDT and CDR2 YNNKEL (reference sequence). The CDR3 reads CASSQVLGQGPDTQYF.

This sequence joins TRBV5-5 and TRBJ2-7; TCRdb selects TRBD2, and the lack of DNA leaves this call unchecked. The CDR3 has 13 amino acids. The germline V gene has CDR1 SGHKS and CDR2 YYEKEE (reference sequence). This CDR3 reads CASSSSGRGEQYF.

V usage is TRBV6-1 and J usage is TRBJ2-7; TCRdb picks TRBD1, but there is no DNA to check that call. CDR1 is MNHNS and CDR2 is SASEGT in the germline V gene. The CDR3 is 15 amino acids. CDR3: CASSRPTGQGYEQYF.

CDR3 in amino acids: CASSLYRTSGGGPGELFF. The chain uses TRBV28 and TRBJ2-2; TCRdb calls TRBD2, which cannot be checked without DNA. Looked up from germline, CDR1 is MDHEN and CDR2 is SYDVKM. The CDR3 has 18 amino acids.

V usage is TRBV7-9 and J usage is TRBJ1-5; TCRdb proposes TRBD1, but this gene call is untestable without DNA. Looked up from germline, CDR1 is SEHNR and CDR2 is FQNEAQ (reference sequence). This CDR3 spans 13 amino acids. The CDR3: CASTKGTEQPQHF.

The chain joins TRBV28 to TRBJ2-1. The CDR3 runs 11 residues. The germline CDR1 and CDR2 sequences are MDHEN and SYDVKM. The CDR3 region is CASSFPNKQFF.

The V call is TRBV27, the J call TRBJ1-4. Germline V CDR1 and CDR2: MNHEY, SMNVEV (reference sequence). CDR3 length equals 17 residues. The CDR3 here is CASSFQAGLATNEKLFF.

The chain has TRBV7-9 and TRBJ1-5; TCRdb's D call, TRBD1, is unchecked because there is no DNA. CDR1 and CDR2 from the germline V gene are SEHNR and FQNEAQ (reference sequence). The CDR3 runs to 15 residues. The CDR3 region is CASSFGTGPNQPQHF.

This rearrangement joins TRBV28 to TRBJ2-1; TCRdb gives TRBD1 as the D gene, but with no DNA this cannot be confirmed. Germline assignment: CDR1 MDHEN and CDR2 SYDVKM. The CDR3 is 15 residues long. The CDR3 protein is CASSFRGATYTEQFF.

J is TRBJ2-7 and V is TRBV20-1; TCRdb reports TRBD1, a call that lacks DNA to check it against. From germline, CDR1 is DFQATT and CDR2 SNEGSKA (reference sequence). The CDR3 consists of 13 residues. The CDR3 sequence: CSAAAGGGDEQYF.

The CDR3 sequence: CSVEGNTGELFF. The gene calls are TRBV29-1 and TRBJ2-2. This CDR3 is built from 12 residues. CDR1 is SQVTM, CDR2 ANQGSEA, per germline.

The V gene is TRBV27, the J gene TRBJ2-7; TCRdb picks TRBD2, but there is no DNA to check that call. This CDR3 has 15 amino acids. The germline V gene encodes CDR1 MNHEY and CDR2 SMNVEV (reference sequence). The chain's CDR3 is CASSPGLAGAYEQYF.

The gene calls are TRBV30 and TRBJ2-5; TCRdb gives TRBD2 as the D gene, but with no DNA this cannot be confirmed. The CDR3 is 14 amino acids. Germline V lookup: CDR1 GTSNPN, CDR2 SVGIG (reference sequence). CDR3 in amino acids: CAWRRREGWETQYF.

The chain has TRBV20-1 and TRBJ2-5. The CDR3 consists of 12 residues. CDR1 DFQATT and CDR2 SNEGSKA come from the germline V gene (reference sequence). The chain's CDR3 is CSAILDQETQYF.

J is TRBJ2-3 and V is TRBV12-3 or TRBV12-4; absent DNA, TCRdb's TRBD2 call cannot be checked. The CDR3 has 14 amino acids. This chain's CDR3 is CASSSEGNVDTQYF.

The CDR3 sequence: CSGTGTGRTGELFF. The chain is built from TRBV20-1 and TRBJ2-2; TCRdb outputs TRBD1, but without DNA this stays unchecked. This CDR3 contains 14 residues. Looked up from germline, CDR1 is DFQATT and CDR2 is SNEGSKA (reference sequence).

The chain joins TRBV11-2 to TRBJ2-1; TCRdb indicates TRBD1, and absent DNA this call remains unverified. The CDR3 has 14 amino acids. Germline V gives CDR1 SGHAT, CDR2 FQNNGV. CDR3: CASSVRVFDDEQFF.

The CDR3 loop reads CASSLDGWGSPNYGYTF. This chain joins TRBV11-2 and TRBJ1-2; the TRBD1 assignment by TCRdb is unverifiable without DNA. Germline values: CDR1 SGHAT, CDR2 FQNNGV. The CDR3 consists of 17 residues. The full variable domain, rest sourced from reference TRBV11-2 and TRBJ1-2, is EAGVAQSPRYKIIEKRQSVAFWCNPISGHATLYWYQQILGQGPKLLIQFQNNGVVDDSQLPKDRFSAERLKGVDSTLKIQPAKLEDSAVYLCASSLDGWGSPNYGYTFGSGTRLTVV.

The CDR3 loop is CASSGTSWSSSYNEQFF. The V and J genes are TRBV5-1 and TRBJ2-1. Per germline, CDR1 SGHRS and CDR2 YFSETQ. This CDR3 is built from 17 residues.

The rearrangement links TRBV10-3 to TRBJ2-7; the TCRdb D gene call, TRBD2, has no DNA to confirm it. In germline, CDR1 is ENHRY, CDR2 SYGVKD. The CDR3 runs 16 residues. CDR3 sequence: CAISVGSLAGAYEQYF.

The genes are TRBV3-1 and TRBJ1-4; there is no DNA to check the TCRdb D call of TRBD1. From germline, CDR1 is LGHDT and CDR2 YNNKEL (reference sequence). CDR3 size: 15 residues. This CDR3 reads CASSQERGPNEKLFF.

The chain is built from TRBV24-1 and TRBJ1-2. This CDR3 is 12 amino acids long. From germline, CDR1 is KGHDR and CDR2 SFDVKD. The CDR3 is CATSTGYYGYTF.

The chain carries TRBV7-9 and TRBJ1-2; the D call from TCRdb, TRBD1, cannot be confirmed without DNA. The CDR3 spans 12 residues. CDR1 is SEHNR and CDR2 is FQNEAQ in the germline V gene (reference sequence). This CDR3 reads CASSLEGHPGTF.

The CDR3 spells CASSQGEGSGYTF. This chain uses TRBV3-1 with TRBJ1-2. Germline CDR1 reads LGHDT; CDR2 reads YNNKEL (reference sequence). The CDR3 has 13 residues.

The V and J genes are TRBV28 and TRBJ2-4; TCRdb designates TRBD1, a call that cannot be tested without DNA. The CDR3 extends over 15 amino acids. Germline V lookup: CDR1 MDHEN, CDR2 SYDVKM. CDR3 amino acids: CASSLSRDRKNIQYF.